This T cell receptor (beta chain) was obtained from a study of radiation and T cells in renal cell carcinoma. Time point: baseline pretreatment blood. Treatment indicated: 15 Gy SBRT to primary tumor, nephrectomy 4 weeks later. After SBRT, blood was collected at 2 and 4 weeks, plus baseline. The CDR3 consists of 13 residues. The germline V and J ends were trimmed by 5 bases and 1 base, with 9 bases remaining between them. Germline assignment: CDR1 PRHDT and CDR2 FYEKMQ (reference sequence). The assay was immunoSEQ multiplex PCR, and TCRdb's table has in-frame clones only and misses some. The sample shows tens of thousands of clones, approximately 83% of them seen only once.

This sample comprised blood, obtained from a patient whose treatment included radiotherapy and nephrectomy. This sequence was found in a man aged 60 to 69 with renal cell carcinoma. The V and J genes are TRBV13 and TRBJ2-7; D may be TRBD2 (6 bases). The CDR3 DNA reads TGTGCCAGCAGCCCGGGAGCTTCCTACGAGCAGTACTTC. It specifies CASSPGASYEQYF.